Detailed here is one TCR beta chain. Antigen unknown. This CDR3 comprises 13 residues. V lost 3 bases and J lost 4, with 4 bases in between. Germline CDR1 and CDR2: LNHDA and SQIVND (reference sequence). This sample stems from a study of post-analysis software for immune sequencing data. Study findings and constraints: TRBV segments more frequent in patients than in controls numbered several and included TRBV5-6, TRBV5-1 and TRBV20-1. By F measure, samples from a shared preparation batch strongly co-clustered. Those with multiple sclerosis, the patient group, showed significantly lower normalized Chao1 diversity than controls.

Each TCR beta cDNA library carried unique molecular identifiers. TCRdb analysed the PCR reads with MiXCR anew, one entry per CDR3 protein. The repertoire has about 460,000 distinct CDR3 sequences, 45% of them found once; the top ten carry 9% to 13%. Specimen: blood. This sequence joins TRBV19 and TRBJ2-6; D remains unclear. This sequence was found in a girl aged 5 to 17 with multiple sclerosis. CDR3 amino acids: CASSIDGANVLTF. The CDR3 nucleotides read TGTGCCAGTAGTATCGACGGGGCCAACGTCCTGACTTTC.